This TCR beta chain emerged from a study of blood T cell repertoires in COVID-19 (dated by TCRdb to the early 2020s). Background on the whole study: The collaborator samples originated in the United States, Italy and Spain and spanned the acute and convalescent phases of COVID-19. The prospective study material was composed of cDNA or gDNA derived from T cells, B-cell-depleted T cells, or PBMCs. Deeply sampled blood TCRbeta repertoires from subjects exposed to, actively infected with, or recovered from COVID-19 were included in the dataset. The repertoires were made available in a free public database intended to serve as a resource for research on the immune response to SARS-CoV-2. The samples were drawn from two sources: the first 160 participants of the ongoing ImmuneRACE study, and 1,254 subjects contributed by 6 global collaborators. Nearly every sample came with metadata listing a de-identified subject ID, COVID-19 status, age in years and sex. Where HLA class I and class II types were available, the types were taken from metadata supplied by the sample provider, not from assay-based typing. Findings and caveats that apply to the study as a whole: Clinical and demographic metadata were provided uncurated, with the amount varying by source and participant.

Collaborating institutions collected whole blood in K2EDTA tubes following their own protocols. Collaborator samples were shipped for TCRbeta analysis as frozen whole blood, isolated PBMCs, or DNA extracted from either sample type. Germline trimming amounts to 4 bases on V and 4 bases on J, with 7 as the count of junction bases outside the gene matches. Including the terminal cysteine and phenylalanine, the CDR3 comprises 16 residues. The CDR3 DNA has 48 bases and is translated from base 1. For CDR1 and CDR2, the germline V gene lists KGHSH and LQKENI. The immunoSEQ Assay, a bias-controlled multiplex PCR, was used to amplify TCRbeta CDR3 regions from genomic DNA. The authors processed their data as follows. Nucleated cell counts per sample were estimated from amplification of reference gene primers within the assay. Sequence reads were collapsed and filtered to measure the absolute abundance of every unique TCRbeta CDR3 rearrangement. For each sample, productive Simpson clonality was calculated by taking the square root of Simpson's diversity index across productive rearrangements. TCRdb provides this immuneACCESS table in a form limited to in-frame rearrangements. Some clones are lacking; in checked studies, under half of them reflect an unresolved V gene, and why the rest are absent is not known. The DNA gave D and trimming, while V, J and clone size come from that table. This sample is represented by about 87,000 clones; roughly 86% of them were singletons. In total, the top ten clones hold roughly 5.4% of the sample.

A word on this clone: No cognate antigen has been identified for it. No base-level quality is on record; no much larger clone is a single base apart.

The sequence derives from a man aged 40-49 years with acute or convalescent COVID-19. The sequenced sample was peripheral blood. Rearrangement joined TRBV18 to TRBJ2-1, and 10 bases in between align with TRBD1. The DNA reads TGTGCCAGCTCACTACCCGGGACAGGGGAATACAATGAGCAGTTCTTC. The encoded protein is CASSLPGTGEYNEQFF.